This TCR beta chain was identified in a study of shared clonotypes between healthy human individuals. Data came from immunoSEQ multiplex PCR; TCRdb stores just in-frame clones and leaves some out. The table shows 1,500,000 or so clones, with 98% occurring only once. V lost 3 bases, J lost 5 bases, and 13 bases lay in between. This CDR3 spans 14 amino acids. Germline lookup yields CDR1 SGHTA and CDR2 FQGNSA. Material: naive CD4+ T cells sorted from blood. This sample's subset: CD45RA+ positively selected. V usage is TRBV7-2 and J usage is TRBJ2-5; possibly TRBD2 for D (6 bases). The receptor comes from a young man in good health. This chain's CDR3 is CASSFRAGGETQYF. In DNA, the CDR3 is TGTGCCAGCAGCTTTCGCGCAGGAGGGGAGACCCAGTACTTC.